The 14 T cell receptor beta chains in this list originate from one sample, sequenced in a study of blood T cell repertoires in COVID-19. The repertoire was sequenced with immunoSEQ multiplex PCR; TCRdb's copy has only in-frame clones and lacks some. The data show about 160,000 clones, with under 90% seen just once and under 12% held by the top ten. Sequencing was performed on peripheral blood. The receptors here all came from an elderly woman with active or convalescent COVID-19.

Here the CDR3 DNA reads TGTGCCAGTAGTATTATGCGTAGCGGGACCTCCTACAATGAGCAGTTCTTC. It is translated as CASSIMRSGTSYNEQFF. This sequence joins TRBV19 and TRBJ2-1; 8 nucleotides agree with TRBD2. The CDR3 sequence is 17 residues long. J gave up 0 bases and V 3 bases, and 7 bases lay outside the gene matches. Germline assignment: CDR1 LNHDA and CDR2 SQIVND (reference sequence). Filled out from reference TRBV19 and TRBJ2-1, the complete variable domain reads DGGITQSPKYLFRKEGQNVTLSCEQNLNHDAMYWYRQDPGQGLRLIYYSQIVNDFQKGDIAEGYSVSREKKESFPLTVTSAQKNPTAFYLCASSIMRSGTSYNEQFFGPGTRLTVL.

The CDR3 region is CASSAAWNTEAFF. The CDR3 DNA sequence: TGTGCCAGCAGCGCGGCGTGGAACACTGAAGCTTTCTTT. V and J are TRBV6-4 and TRBJ1-1; D is ambiguous. The germline V gene encodes CDR1 MRHNA and CDR2 SNTAGT. Trimming took 6 bases from V and 1 from J, leaving 9 bases between them. There are 13 residues in the CDR3.

The rearrangement joins TRBV7-9 to TRBJ2-7; the match to TRBD2 covers 9 bases. CDR3 length: 18 amino acids. The germline V gene has CDR1 SEHNR and CDR2 FQNEAQ (reference sequence). J was trimmed by 6 bases and V by 6 bases; bases with no gene match: 21. The DNA of the CDR3 is TGTGCCAGCAGTCGAGGGAGGACTAGCGAACGAGGGGCTCCCGAGCAGTACTTC. It translates to CASSRGRTSERGAPEQYF.

V and J are TRBV28 and TRBJ2-5; 7 bases are shared with TRBD2. The CDR3 covers 16 residues. Losses at the gene ends were 5 bases for V and 1 base for J; bases not matched to a gene: 10. Germline CDR1 reads MDHEN; CDR2 reads SYDVKM. CDR3 nucleotides: TGTGCCAGCAGTGGCATACTTAGGACTAGCCAAGAGACCCAGTACTTC. Residues: CASSGILRTSQETQYF.

V and J are TRBV6-5 and TRBJ1-2; no clear D. CDR3 length equals 13 residues. The V gene's germline CDR1 is MNHEY and CDR2 SVGAGI. V was cut by 7 bases and J by 4 bases, with 13 bases left in between. The CDR3 region is CASNRGEGYGYTF. The CDR3 region has the DNA TGTGCCAGCAATCGGGGAGAAGGCTATGGCTACACCTTC.

This clone has just one count. This sequence joins TRBV5-1 and TRBJ1-2, with 7 bases aligning to TRBD1. Looked up from germline, CDR1 is SGHRS and CDR2 is YFSETQ. The J segment lost 3 bases and the V segment lost 4 bases, leaving 9 bases of the junction unmatched. CDR3 size: 15 residues. The DNA for the CDR3 is TGCGCCAGCAGCCACATGACAGGGTTCGACTATGGCTACACCTTC. Translating it yields CASSHMTGFDYGYTF.

The rearrangement uses TRBV19 and TRBJ2-7; TRBD2 matches 7 bases. The germline V gene encodes CDR1 LNHDA and CDR2 SQIVND (reference sequence). This CDR3 has 15 amino acids. J was trimmed by 5 bases and V by 5 bases; bases with no gene match: 12. CDR3 protein: CASSPGGLRLDEQYF. Here the CDR3 DNA reads TGTGCCAGTAGTCCCGGGGGACTACGGCTGGACGAGCAGTACTTC.

This CDR3 reads CASSLNAGRNNEQFF. The CDR3 DNA is TGTGCCAGCAGCTTGAACGCAGGGAGGAACAATGAGCAGTTCTTC. The chain combines TRBV7-3 with TRBJ2-1, with a possible D match to TRBD2 (6 bases). CDR1 and CDR2 (germline): SGHTA, FQGTGA. The CDR3 has 15 amino acids. Trimming pared 3 bases from V and 5 bases from J, leaving 14 bases between.

This clone was observed a few times. The V call is TRBV9, the J call TRBJ1-2, with 7 bases aligning to TRBD1. CDR3 size: 15 residues. Germline V gives CDR1 SGDLS, CDR2 YYNGEE. J lost 6 bases, V lost 4 bases, and 12 bases had no gene match. The CDR3 nucleotides read TGTGCCAGCAGCACAAGGACAGGACTCTGGGATGGCTACACCTTC. Its translation: CASSTRTGLWDGYTF.

This chain connects TRBV19 to TRBJ2-1; D perhaps matches TRBD1 (6 bases). The CDR3 length is 15 residues. Trimming left V 2 bases short and J 0 bases short, with 8 bases between. Germline V gene sequence: CDR1 LNHDA, CDR2 SQIVND (reference sequence). CDR3 protein: CASSIRDNSYNEQFF. The CDR3 DNA sequence: TGTGCCAGTAGTATACGGGACAACTCCTACAATGAGCAGTTCTTC. The variable domain in full, completed from reference TRBV19 and TRBJ2-1, reads DGGITQSPKYLFRKEGQNVTLSCEQNLNHDAMYWYRQDPGQGLRLIYYSQIVNDFQKGDIAEGYSVSREKKESFPLTVTSAQKNPTAFYLCASSIRDNSYNEQFFGPGTRLTVL.

V gene TRBV9 combines with J gene TRBJ1-1; the D is unclear. The CDR3 runs 13 residues. Germline V gives CDR1 SGDLS, CDR2 YYNGEE. V dropped 4 bases and J dropped 0 bases, with 7 bases sitting between them. CDR3 loop: CASSTRLNTEAFF. The CDR3 nucleotides read TGTGCCAGCAGCACCAGGTTGAACACTGAAGCTTTCTTT. Looking up the rest from reference TRBV9 and TRBJ1-1 gives the full variable domain: DSGVTQTPKHLITATGQRVTLRCSPRSGDLSVYWYQQSLDQGLQFLIQYYNGEERAKGNILERFSAQQFPDLHSELNLSSLELGDSALYFCASSTRLNTEAFFGQGTRLTVV.

J is TRBJ2-7 and V is TRBV5-5; 11 positions match TRBD1. V lost 4 bases, J lost 0 bases, and 6 bases stayed unmatched. From germline, CDR1 is SGHKS and CDR2 YYEKEE (reference sequence). The CDR3 covers 16 residues. CDR3 loop: CASSRTGGSASYEQYF. The CDR3 DNA reads as TGTGCCAGCAGCAGGACAGGGGGCTCCGCCTCCTACGAGCAGTACTTC.

V gene TRBV28 combines with J gene TRBJ1-1, with TRBD1 matching over 9 bases. The CDR3 is made up of 14 amino acids. Germline lookup yields CDR1 MDHEN and CDR2 SYDVKM. V lost 4 bases, J lost 4 bases, and 4 bases stayed unmatched. CDR3 protein: CASSSTGGVTEAFF. In DNA form, the CDR3 reads TGTGCCAGCAGTTCAACAGGGGGCGTCACTGAAGCTTTCTTT.

This chain links TRBV5-1 with TRBJ2-7, with 7 bases fitting TRBD2. The CDR3 has 16 amino acids. The V segment lost 4 bases and the J segment 2 bases; nucleotides outside the gene matches: 12. CDR1 is SGHRS and CDR2 is YFSETQ in the germline V gene. CDR3 coding DNA: TGCGCCAGCAGCCTGGGGGGGAGGAATAGCCCCTACGAGCAGTACTTC. Amino acid sequence: CASSLGGRNSPYEQYF.